Following are 19 T cell receptor beta chains from one sample sequenced in a study of blood T cell repertoires in COVID-19. TCRdb keeps only in-frame clones here, not all; method: immunoSEQ multiplex PCR. The table has approximately 51,000 clones, about nine tenths seen once. Sequenced: peripheral blood. The receptors come from a man between 50 and 59 years old with active COVID-19.

The chain is built from TRBV5-6 and TRBJ1-1; D remains unclear. CDR3 length: 15 amino acids. V was shortened by 4 bases and J by 1 base, with 14 bases between the two germline ends. Germline V gene data show CDR1 as SGHDT and CDR2 as YYEEEE. The CDR3 region is CASSPLGEGNTEAFF. CDR3 DNA sequence: TGTGCCAGCAGCCCCTTGGGTGAGGGGAACACTGAAGCTTTCTTT.

The rearrangement links TRBV20-1 to TRBJ1-2; 7 bases are a match to TRBD1. The CDR3 extends over 13 amino acids. The germline V gene has CDR1 DFQATT and CDR2 SNEGSKA (reference sequence). V shed 3 bases, J shed 3 bases, and the junction held 4 bases outside the gene matches. CDR3 DNA: TGCAGTGCTAGTTGGGACAGCGACTATGGCTACACCTTC. Protein: CSASWDSDYGYTF.

The chain recombines TRBV30 with TRBJ2-3, with 7 bases lining up with TRBD2. The CDR3 runs 13 residues. The V segment lost 2 bases and the J segment 6 bases; nucleotides outside the gene matches: 5. CDR1 is GTSNPN, CDR2 SVGIG, per germline (reference sequence). The CDR3 region is CAWSRRRGDTQYF. The CDR3 bases are TGTGCCTGGAGTAGGCGGCGGGGGGATACGCAGTATTTT.

This rearrangement joins TRBV11-2 to TRBJ1-5; D gene unclear. Trimming removed 3 bases at V and 0 bases at J, with 9 bases between. The length of the CDR3 is 15 residues. The germline V gene encodes CDR1 SGHAT and CDR2 FQNNGV. The CDR3 DNA follows: TGTGCCAGCAGCTTCTCGGGGTCTAGCAATCAGCCCCAGCATTTT. It encodes CASSFSGSSNQPQHF.

This clone appeared once. V gene TRBV24-1 combines with J gene TRBJ2-7; 7 nucleotides match TRBD1. The V segment lost 3 bases and the J segment 1 base; nucleotides outside the gene matches: 5. This CDR3 has 15 residues. Germline CDR1 KGHDR, CDR2 SFDVKD. The CDR3 region is CATSDHGQDSYEQYF. The CDR3 region has the DNA TGTGCCACCAGTGATCATGGACAGGATTCCTACGAGCAGTACTTC.

This clone has a handful of counts. This chain links TRBV30 with TRBJ1-5; D is unclear. Trimming removed 3 bases from V and 4 bases from J, with 10 bases in between. This CDR3 has 13 residues. Germline CDR1 GTSNPN, CDR2 SVGIG (reference sequence). The CDR3 is CAWRSEGNQPQHF. CDR3 bases: TGTGCCTGGAGATCGGAGGGAAATCAGCCCCAGCATTTT.

The chain recombines TRBV7-2 with TRBJ1-1; D is unclear. V gave up 0 bases and J gave up 4 bases, with 12 bases separating them. Germline CDR1 SGHTA, CDR2 FQGNSA. This CDR3 is 15 amino acids long. CDR3 nucleotides: TGTGCCAGCAGCTTAGCTTCGACAAGCCCCACTGAAGCTTTCTTT. This codes for CASSLASTSPTEAFF.

The chain has TRBV19 and TRBJ1-6; TRBD1 matches at 9 bases. CDR3 size: 16 residues. Trimming at V came to 7 bases and at J to 7 bases, leaving 11 bases not matched to a gene. The V gene's germline CDR1 is LNHDA and CDR2 SQIVND (reference sequence). The CDR3 region is CASTPPGTGRNSPLHF. The CDR3 DNA reads TGTGCCAGTACCCCACCCGGGACAGGGAGAAATTCACCCCTCCACTTT.

This sequence joins TRBV19 and TRBJ1-2, with D possibly being TRBD1 (5 bases). The CDR3 loop spans 15 amino acids. Germline lookup yields CDR1 LNHDA and CDR2 SQIVND (reference sequence). V was clipped by 5 bases and J by 1 base, with 14 bases between them. CDR3 sequence (DNA): TGTGCCAGTAGTCCTCTCGGACACTTTAACTATGGCTACACCTTC. Protein sequence: CASSPLGHFNYGYTF. Using reference TRBV19 and TRBJ1-2 for the parts outside the CDR3, the full variable domain is DGGITQSPKYLFRKEGQNVTLSCEQNLNHDAMYWYRQDPGQGLRLIYYSQIVNDFQKGDIAEGYSVSREKKESFPLTVTSAQKNPTAFYLCASSPLGHFNYGYTFGSGTRLTVV.

This rearrangement joins TRBV7-7 to TRBJ2-5; D is perhaps TRBD2 (5 bases). The CDR3 totals 14 residues. V was cut by 5 bases and J by 2 bases, with 12 bases left in between. Germline-derived CDR1 and CDR2 are SSHAT and FNYEAQ (reference sequence). The CDR3 sequence: CASSPAGIQETQYF. The CDR3 bases are TGTGCCAGCAGCCCCGCCGGGATTCAAGAGACCCAGTACTTC.

V is TRBV12-5 and J is TRBJ2-3, with 10 nucleotides matching TRBD2. Germline loops: CDR1 LGHNT, CDR2 FRNRAP. This CDR3 contains 15 residues. Trimming removed 6 bases from V and 6 bases from J; junction bases left unmatched: 9. CDR3 region: CASGSGLATSDTQYF. DNA for the CDR3: TGTGCTAGTGGCTCGGGACTAGCGACATCGGATACGCAGTATTTT.

This chain joins TRBV5-1 and TRBJ2-1, with 13 bases identical to TRBD2. The CDR3 covers 20 residues. With V trimmed by 0 bases and J by 3 bases, 12 bases remained unmatched. Germline V gene data show CDR1 as SGHRS and CDR2 as YFSETQ. The CDR3, as DNA: TGCGCCAGCAGCTTGGATGGGACTAGCGGGACACGATTGCACTACAATGAGCAGTTCTTC. Amino acid sequence: CASSLDGTSGTRLHYNEQFF.

V is TRBV15 and J is TRBJ2-7; D gene unclear. V was shortened by 0 bases and J by 2 bases, with 11 bases between the two germline ends. Germline V lookup: CDR1 LNHNV, CDR2 YYDKDF (reference sequence). This CDR3 region has 15 residues. The CDR3 loop is CATSRDAGDPYEQYF. CDR3 sequence (DNA): TGTGCCACCAGCAGAGATGCCGGAGACCCCTACGAGCAGTACTTC.

In this sample, this clone turned up once. This chain joins TRBV10-3 and TRBJ2-5; TRBD2 aligns across 7 bases. Germline assignment: CDR1 ENHRY and CDR2 SYGVKD. The CDR3 totals 21 residues. The trim removed 0 bases at V and 5 bases at J, leaving 24 bases unmatched. CDR3 protein: CAISESLPPSGRERRYETQYF. CDR3 bases: TGTGCCATCAGTGAGTCTCTCCCACCTAGCGGACGAGAAAGGAGATACGAGACCCAGTACTTC.

The chain carries TRBV2 and TRBJ2-7; tentatively, D is TRBD2 (6 bases). This CDR3 comprises 14 residues. In germline, CDR1 is SNHLY, CDR2 FYNNEI. V dropped 2 bases and J dropped 6 bases, with 14 bases sitting between them. The CDR3 is CASSEYGGGSEQYF. CDR3 coding DNA: TGTGCCAGCAGTGAATATGGAGGAGGGTCCGAGCAGTACTTC.

This chain connects TRBV30 to TRBJ1-6; tentative D call: TRBD1 (5 bases). This CDR3 region has 14 residues. Germline CDR1 is GTSNPN and CDR2 is SVGIG (reference sequence). The V end was cut by 0 bases, the J end by 8 bases, with 11 bases between. The CDR3 reads CAWSVLTDHSPLHF. For the CDR3, the DNA is TGTGCCTGGAGTGTACTGACAGACCATTCACCCCTCCACTTT. The full variable domain, in which reference TRBV30 and TRBJ1-6 provide the parts outside the CDR3, is SQTIHQWPATLVQPVGSPLSLECTVEGTSNPNLYWYRQAAGRGLQLLFYSVGIGQISSEVPQNLSASRPQDRQFILSSKKLLLSDSGFYLCAWSVLTDHSPLHFGNGTRLTVT.

The V call is TRBV9, the J call TRBJ2-3; 7 nucleotides agree with TRBD1. V shed 1 base, J shed 4 bases, and the junction held 12 bases outside the gene matches. CDR1 is SGDLS, CDR2 YYNGEE, per germline. The CDR3 is 17 residues long. CDR3 bases: TGTGCCAGCAGCGTATATCTCGGGGACAGCTATTCAGATACGCAGTATTTT. This translates into CASSVYLGDSYSDTQYF.

The V call is TRBV2, the J call TRBJ2-1, with a weak D call TRBD1 (5 bases). Germline V CDR1 and CDR2: SNHLY, FYNNEI. V was shortened by 1 base and J by 1 base, with 8 bases between the two germline ends. The CDR3 spans 15 residues. DNA for the CDR3: TGTGCCAGCAGTGAAGGGACACTTTCCTACAATGAGCAGTTCTTC. Protein product: CASSEGTLSYNEQFF.

V usage is TRBV15 and J usage is TRBJ1-1, with 7 bases identical to TRBD1. The germline V gene encodes CDR1 LNHNV and CDR2 YYDKDF (reference sequence). This CDR3 region has 16 residues. Trimming removed 2 bases from V and 4 bases from J; junction bases left unmatched: 10. This CDR3 reads CATSRRQGMVGTEAFF. CDR3 nucleotide sequence: TGTGCCACCAGCAGACGACAGGGTATGGTGGGCACTGAAGCTTTCTTT. Drawing the rest from reference TRBV15 and TRBJ1-1, the complete variable domain is DAMVIQNPRYQVTQFGKPVTLSCSQTLNHNVMYWYQQKSSQAPKLLFHYYDKDFNNEADTPDNFQSRRPNTSFCFLDIRSPGLGDTAMYLCATSRRQGMVGTEAFFGQGTRLTVV.